These T cell receptor beta chains were read from a single sample in a study of T cell responses to AZD1222 COVID-19 vaccine. Libraries were prepared by immunoSEQ multiplex PCR; TCRdb keeps only in-frame clonotypes and omits some of them. There are 150,000 to 170,000 clones in the sample; less than 90% occur only once, and 3.1% lies in the top ten. The sequencing used peripheral blood, collected on day 0 of AZD1222 vaccination. The receptors were sampled from an adult in good health. The CDR3 runs from the conserved cysteine through the conserved F or W. The order of the fields is J gene, clone size, V gene, D gene, CDR3 DNA, CDR3 protein. D genes are given only for firm matches. Some rows have no size entry. The others give once, few or many, or a class for an expanded clone.

J gene: TRBJ2-2
clone size: -
V gene: TRBV7-9
D gene: TRBD1
CDR3 DNA: TGTGCCAGCATCATGACAGGGGTCACCGGGGAGCTGTTTTTT
CDR3 protein: CASIMTGVTGELFF

J gene: TRBJ1-1
clone size: once
V gene: TRBV5-1
D gene: -
CDR3 DNA: TGCGCCAGCAGCAACGGACAGCCGAACACTGAAGCTTTCTTT
CDR3 protein: CASSNGQPNTEAFF

J gene: TRBJ2-1
clone size: -
V gene: TRBV5-4
D gene: TRBD2
CDR3 DNA: TGTGCCAGCAGCTTGGGCAGCACGGGACTAGCGGGGAATGAGCAGTTCTTC
CDR3 protein: CASSLGSTGLAGNEQFF

J gene: TRBJ2-7
clone size: -
V gene: TRBV20-1
D gene: -
CDR3 DNA: TGCAGTGCTAGAGGACAGCGGGAGCAGTACTTC
CDR3 protein: CSARGQREQYF

J gene: TRBJ2-7
clone size: -
V gene: TRBV3-1/TRBV3-2
D gene: -
CDR3 DNA: TGTGCCAGCAGCCAGAGAATGGCGGACGAGCAGTACTTC
CDR3 protein: CASSQRMADEQYF

J gene: TRBJ1-1
clone size: -
V gene: TRBV7-7
D gene: -
CDR3 DNA: TGTGCCAGCAGTAGTCAGATGAACACTGAAGCTTTCTTT
CDR3 protein: CASSSQMNTEAFF

J gene: TRBJ1-4
clone size: -
V gene: TRBV6-2/TRBV6-3
D gene: -
CDR3 DNA: TGTGCCAGCAGTTACATGATCGGGGCTCCTAATGAAAAACTGTTTTTT
CDR3 protein: CASSYMIGAPNEKLFF

J gene: TRBJ1-1
clone size: -
V gene: TRBV5-1
D gene: -
CDR3 DNA: TGCGCCAGCAGCTTGGTTGGGGGTGGTAACACTGAAGCTTTCTTT
CDR3 protein: CASSLVGGGNTEAFF

J gene: TRBJ2-1
clone size: -
V gene: TRBV4-3
D gene: -
CDR3 DNA: TGCGCCAGCAGCCTGGGGACTTCCTACAATGAGCAGTTCTTC
CDR3 protein: CASSLGTSYNEQFF

J gene: TRBJ2-1
clone size: once
V gene: TRBV5-4
D gene: -
CDR3 DNA: TGTGCCAGCAGCTTGGCAGGACAGAATGAGCAGTTCTTC
CDR3 protein: CASSLAGQNEQFF

J gene: TRBJ1-5
clone size: -
V gene: TRBV19
D gene: TRBD1
CDR3 DNA: TGTGCCAGTACAACGGACAGGGGGCGCGGACAGCCCCAGCATTTT
CDR3 protein: CASTTDRGRGQPQHF

J gene: TRBJ1-3
clone size: -
V gene: TRBV7-9
D gene: -
CDR3 DNA: TGTGCCAGCATTCAGAGCTCTGGAAACACCATATATTTT
CDR3 protein: CASIQSSGNTIYF

J gene: TRBJ2-7
clone size: -
V gene: TRBV4-3
D gene: -
CDR3 DNA: TGCGCCAGCAGCCAAGATTTCGGTCTAGCGGAGCAGTACTTC
CDR3 protein: CASSQDFGLAEQYF

J gene: TRBJ2-4
clone size: -
V gene: TRBV5-1
D gene: -
CDR3 DNA: TGCGCCAGCAGCTCCGGCAGTGGAGCCAAAAACATTCAGTACTTC
CDR3 protein: CASSSGSGAKNIQYF

J gene: TRBJ1-5
clone size: -
V gene: TRBV6-5
D gene: -
CDR3 DNA: TGTGCCAGCAAGCTGAATCAGGAACATCAGCCCCAGCATTTT
CDR3 protein: CASKLNQEHQPQHF

J gene: TRBJ2-3
clone size: once
V gene: TRBV7-3
D gene: TRBD1
CDR3 DNA: TGTGCCAGCAGCCCTGGACAGGGTCCAGATACGCAGTATTTT
CDR3 protein: CASSPGQGPDTQYF

J gene: TRBJ2-7
clone size: -
V gene: TRBV19
D gene: -
CDR3 DNA: TGTGCCAGTAGTATTTCGGCCCTCGCCTACGAGCAGTACTTC
CDR3 protein: CASSISALAYEQYF

J gene: TRBJ1-1
clone size: -
V gene: TRBV2
D gene: TRBD1
CDR3 DNA: TGTGCCAGCAGATCGGACCAGGGGGGCACTGAAGCTTTCTTT
CDR3 protein: CASRSDQGGTEAFF

J gene: TRBJ1-1
clone size: -
V gene: TRBV4-2
D gene: -
CDR3 DNA: TGTGCCAGCAGCCAAGAGGGACAATCTCGGGTAGCAGCTTTCTTT
CDR3 protein: CASSQEGQSRVAAFF

J gene: TRBJ2-2
clone size: -
V gene: TRBV28
D gene: -
CDR3 DNA: TGTGCCAGCAGTTTAGGCCAGAACACCGGGGAGCTGTTTTTT
CDR3 protein: CASSLGQNTGELFF

J gene: TRBJ2-7
clone size: -
V gene: TRBV7-9
D gene: TRBD1
CDR3 DNA: TGTGCCAGCAGCGGGACAGGGGGTTTCGACGAGCAGTACTTC
CDR3 protein: CASSGTGGFDEQYF

J gene: TRBJ1-1
clone size: -
V gene: TRBV28
D gene: TRBD1
CDR3 DNA: TGTGCCAGCAGCCGTTTAGTCGGGACAGGGAACACTGAAGCTTTCTTT
CDR3 protein: CASSRLVGTGNTEAFF

J gene: TRBJ2-1
clone size: -
V gene: TRBV7-9
D gene: TRBD2
CDR3 DNA: TGTGCCAGCAGCCGGGGACTAGCTGCAGGTGAGCAGTTCTTC
CDR3 protein: CASSRGLAAGEQFF

J gene: TRBJ2-7
clone size: -
V gene: TRBV4-3
D gene: -
CDR3 DNA: TGCGCCAGCAGCCAAGAAAGTTACAGGGAAACCTACGAGCAGTACTTC
CDR3 protein: CASSQESYRETYEQYF

J gene: TRBJ2-5
clone size: -
V gene: TRBV5-5
D gene: TRBD1
CDR3 DNA: TGTGCCAGCAGCGCCCGGACAGGGAGTGAGACCCAGTACTTC
CDR3 protein: CASSARTGSETQYF

J gene: TRBJ2-1
clone size: -
V gene: TRBV5-1
D gene: TRBD1
CDR3 DNA: TGCGCCAGCAGCTCCGGGATGGGACAGGGACTGAATGAGCAGTTCTTC
CDR3 protein: CASSSGMGQGLNEQFF

J gene: TRBJ1-3
clone size: -
V gene: TRBV7-2
D gene: -
CDR3 DNA: TGTGCCAGCAGTCAATTATTCGGAAACACCATATATTTT
CDR3 protein: CASSQLFGNTIYF

J gene: TRBJ1-1
clone size: -
V gene: TRBV21-1
D gene: -
CDR3 DNA: TGTGCCAGCAGCAAAGCGCGGGGCCATAACACTGAAGCTTTCTTT
CDR3 protein: CASSKARGHNTEAFF

J gene: TRBJ2-2
clone size: -
V gene: TRBV7-2
D gene: TRBD1
CDR3 DNA: TGTGCCAGCACCTCCCGCACAGGGGGCACCGGGGAGCTGTTTTTT
CDR3 protein: CASTSRTGGTGELFF

J gene: TRBJ2-1
clone size: -
V gene: TRBV11-1
D gene: TRBD1
CDR3 DNA: TGTGCCAGCAGCTTACCCCCGGGACAGGGGTTCAATGAGCAGTTCTTC
CDR3 protein: CASSLPPGQGFNEQFF

J gene: TRBJ2-1
clone size: -
V gene: TRBV2
D gene: TRBD2
CDR3 DNA: TGTGCCAGCAGCTCCGGGACTAGCGGGTCCTACAATGAGCAGTTCTTC
CDR3 protein: CASSSGTSGSYNEQFF

J gene: TRBJ2-1
clone size: -
V gene: TRBV13
D gene: TRBD1
CDR3 DNA: TGTGCCAGCACCTCGGGGCAGGGGGCTAACAATGAGCAGTTCTTC
CDR3 protein: CASTSGQGANNEQFF

J gene: TRBJ2-7
clone size: -
V gene: TRBV7-2
D gene: -
CDR3 DNA: TGTGCCAGCAGCTCGGGCCCTTTGGGGGAGCAGTACTTC
CDR3 protein: CASSSGPLGEQYF

J gene: TRBJ1-5
clone size: -
V gene: TRBV16
D gene: TRBD1
CDR3 DNA: TGTGCCAGCAGCCAATCGGGGGACAGAAATCAGCCCCAGCATTTT
CDR3 protein: CASSQSGDRNQPQHF

J gene: TRBJ1-2
clone size: once
V gene: TRBV7-2
D gene: -
CDR3 DNA: TGTGCCAGCAGCTTAGCGAGGCAGGCTACGGGGGGCTATGGCTACACCTTC
CDR3 protein: CASSLARQATGGYGYTF

J gene: TRBJ1-2
clone size: -
V gene: TRBV3-1/TRBV3-2
D gene: -
CDR3 DNA: TGTGCCAGCAGCCAAGAAGGGGGGCGAGGCTACACCTTC
CDR3 protein: CASSQEGGRGYTF

J gene: TRBJ1-4
clone size: -
V gene: TRBV6-6
D gene: -
CDR3 DNA: TGTGCCAGCAGTCACGGGGGGACAACTAATGAAAAACTGTTTTTT
CDR3 protein: CASSHGGTTNEKLFF

J gene: TRBJ2-7
clone size: once
V gene: TRBV4-3
D gene: -
CDR3 DNA: TGCGCCAGCAGCCAACGCTATGGGGGGTACGAGCAGTACTTC
CDR3 protein: CASSQRYGGYEQYF

J gene: TRBJ1-1
clone size: -
V gene: TRBV28
D gene: -
CDR3 DNA: TGTGCCAGCAGTTTCAGGAGGAACACTGAAGCTTTCTTT
CDR3 protein: CASSFRRNTEAFF

J gene: TRBJ1-3
clone size: -
V gene: TRBV2
D gene: -
CDR3 DNA: TGTGCCAGCAGCGCCGGACTCTTCGGAAACACCATATATTTT
CDR3 protein: CASSAGLFGNTIYF

J gene: TRBJ1-3
clone size: -
V gene: TRBV19
D gene: -
CDR3 DNA: TGTGCCAGTAAGGAGTCCCGCTCTGGAAACACCATATATTTT
CDR3 protein: CASKESRSGNTIYF

J gene: TRBJ1-1
clone size: -
V gene: TRBV14
D gene: -
CDR3 DNA: TGTGCCAGCAGCTTCCGCGGGGGGAACACTGAAGCTTTCTTT
CDR3 protein: CASSFRGGNTEAFF

J gene: TRBJ2-4
clone size: -
V gene: TRBV7-2
D gene: TRBD2
CDR3 DNA: TGTGCCAGCAGCTTAGACAGACTAGCGGGGACCAACATTCAGTACTTC
CDR3 protein: CASSLDRLAGTNIQYF

J gene: TRBJ2-2
clone size: -
V gene: TRBV19
D gene: -
CDR3 DNA: TGTGCCAGTAGTCTGAGGGGAGCGTTGAACACCGGGGAGCTGTTTTTT
CDR3 protein: CASSLRGALNTGELFF

J gene: TRBJ1-2
clone size: -
V gene: TRBV11-2
D gene: -
CDR3 DNA: TGTGCCAGCAGCTTAGGTTCATCTGCCGATGGCTACACCTTC
CDR3 protein: CASSLGSSADGYTF

J gene: TRBJ1-2
clone size: -
V gene: TRBV5-1
D gene: TRBD1
CDR3 DNA: TGCGCCAGCAGCCAGGACAGGGGCGAATATTATGGCTACACCTTC
CDR3 protein: CASSQDRGEYYGYTF

J gene: TRBJ1-1
clone size: -
V gene: TRBV28
D gene: -
CDR3 DNA: TGTGCCAGCACCGAAACATCAGGGAACACTGAAGCTTTCTTT
CDR3 protein: CASTETSGNTEAFF

J gene: TRBJ2-3
clone size: -
V gene: TRBV7-2
D gene: TRBD1
CDR3 DNA: TGTGCCAGCAGTTGGCAGGGGGTTCGCACAGATACGCAGTATTTT
CDR3 protein: CASSWQGVRTDTQYF

J gene: TRBJ2-3
clone size: -
V gene: TRBV13
D gene: TRBD2
CDR3 DNA: TGTGCCAGCAGCGGACGACTAGCGGGAAGCACAGATACGCAGTATTTT
CDR3 protein: CASSGRLAGSTDTQYF

J gene: TRBJ1-5
clone size: -
V gene: TRBV4-1
D gene: -
CDR3 DNA: TGCGCCAGCAGCCAACCTGGGTATCAGCCCCAGCATTTT
CDR3 protein: CASSQPGYQPQHF

J gene: TRBJ1-1
clone size: -
V gene: TRBV4-2
D gene: -
CDR3 DNA: TGTGCCAGCAGCCAAGCCACCGGACTTTGGAACACTGAAGCTTTCTTT
CDR3 protein: CASSQATGLWNTEAFF

J gene: TRBJ2-1
clone size: -
V gene: TRBV6-4
D gene: TRBD2
CDR3 DNA: TGTGCCAGCAGTGAACTAGCGGGGACCTACAATGAGCAGTTCTTC
CDR3 protein: CASSELAGTYNEQFF

J gene: TRBJ2-7
clone size: -
V gene: TRBV3-1/TRBV3-2
D gene: TRBD1
CDR3 DNA: TGTGCCAGCAGCCCAACCGGGACAGGGGGCTACGAGCAGTACTTC
CDR3 protein: CASSPTGTGGYEQYF

J gene: TRBJ2-7
clone size: -
V gene: TRBV3-1/TRBV3-2
D gene: TRBD2
CDR3 DNA: TGTGCCAGCAGCCAAGAGGCAGCGGGGTCACCCTACGAGCAGTACTTC
CDR3 protein: CASSQEAAGSPYEQYF

J gene: TRBJ2-1
clone size: -
V gene: TRBV9
D gene: TRBD1
CDR3 DNA: TGTGCCAGCAGTTCCGGGACAGGGAGCTCCTACAATGAGCAGTTCTTC
CDR3 protein: CASSSGTGSSYNEQFF

J gene: TRBJ2-1
clone size: -
V gene: TRBV11-3
D gene: -
CDR3 DNA: TGTGCCAGCAGCTTAGATCCCACAGGGCCAAGGTTCTTC
CDR3 protein: CASSLDPTGPRFF

J gene: TRBJ1-1
clone size: -
V gene: TRBV18
D gene: -
CDR3 DNA: TGTGCCAGCTCACCACGGAGGGCTCGGATGAACACTGAAGCTTTCTTT
CDR3 protein: CASSPRRARMNTEAFF

J gene: TRBJ2-3
clone size: -
V gene: TRBV6-6
D gene: TRBD2
CDR3 DNA: TGTGCCAGCACCAGACTAGCGCGAATCACAGATACGCAGTATTTT
CDR3 protein: CASTRLARITDTQYF

J gene: TRBJ1-2
clone size: once
V gene: TRBV7-2
D gene: -
CDR3 DNA: TGTGCCAGCAGCTTAGCAAGTGGGGATCTTTTAGGCTACACCTTC
CDR3 protein: CASSLASGDLLGYTF

J gene: TRBJ2-7
clone size: -
V gene: TRBV7-2
D gene: -
CDR3 DNA: TGTGCCAGCAGCTTCTCCAGGACCACCTACGAGCAGTACTTC
CDR3 protein: CASSFSRTTYEQYF